This T cell receptor (beta chain) was retrieved from a study of technical replicates of blood from a handful of donors. There are 16 residues in the CDR3. V lost 6 bases and J lost 11; bases outside the gene matches: 13. Germline CDR1 MGHRA, CDR2 YSYEKL. This table comes from immunoSEQ multiplex PCR, and its TCRdb copy is limited to in-frame clones, with some not included. The sample carries just over 8,000 clones, roughly 90% recorded once. The chain has TRBV4-1 and TRBJ2-1; 13 bases fit TRBD2. This sequence originates from a human donor in good health. What was sequenced was PBMCs. The CDR3 region is CASRSDTSGRARKQFF. DNA for the CDR3: TGCGCCAGCAGATCCGATACTAGCGGGAGGGCCCGGAAGCAGTTCTTC.